Here is one T cell receptor beta chain with its context. The clone's antigen remains unknown. It has no much larger one-base neighbor in the sample; base qualities were not kept. This record belongs to a study of cytomegalovirus exposure and HLA in healthy donors (TCRdb year 2017). General notes on the study: An earlier analysis of several hundred of the donors reported 250 to 350 Gb of sequence data and 117 million unique TCR beta sequences from about 200 million T cells. An early release that covered some 640 HLA-typed donors contained approximately 300 gigabases of sequencing data and tens of millions of unique TCR sequences. The genetic ancestry cluster associated with self-reported Caucasian donors included about 84% of the approximately 430 genotyped donors. The study aimed to test whether cataloging public T cell receptors could reveal signatures of past pathogen exposure. The study profiled the T cell repertoires of more than 500 subjects by immunosequencing and related them to cytomegalovirus serostatus. Along with the approximately 700-subject first cohort, a separate validation cohort of over 90 different subjects was used. To predict cytomegalovirus infection status, the study brought together high-throughput TCR immunosequencing, statistical association of individual TCRs with disease status, and machine learning. A later analysis re-analyzed previously published TCR beta repertoires from roughly 690 donors and added high-resolution HLA genotyping to study TCR occurrence patterns. Rather than drawing on any new phenotypic data, the later analysis identified candidate immune exposures from TCR beta sequences and the way those sequences occurred across donors. An earlier analysis of 587 of the donors applied high-throughput TCR beta sequencing to assess whether each TCR beta V gene segment acted as functional or pseudogenic. Donor age, sex, ethnicity and CMV serostatus were collected together with the repertoire data. In a later genetic analysis, genome-wide SNP genotypes for about three fifths of the roughly 670 donors were used, and that subset was treated as a discovery cohort. Every repertoire in the discovery cohort had been generated on one and the same sequencing platform. HLA typing included class I and class II loci at four-digit resolution. The number of donors typed differed by locus, with roughly 629-640 for A, B, C, DRB1 and DQB1, around 560 for DQA1, over 600 for DPA1, and approximately 470 for DPB1. A few DR-DQ haplotypes were treated as single units for association and clustering because of strong linkage in the cohort. On average, around 200,000 unique TCR beta nucleotide sequences were sequenced per donor among 398 genotyped donors of the cohort, with roughly 18% of those sequences being non-productive. The investigation overall reported the following: A cluster of highly shared sequence variants was judged likely to represent a technical artifact of the sequencing pipeline. The only immune exposure information available for the cohort was CMV serostatus. In a later analysis, HLA-associated TCR beta chains were found to be more clonally expanded and to have lower generation probabilities than equally common non-associated chains. The presence/absence analyses assumed that sequencing depth was roughly uniform across donors, and that assumption may not be true. In a later analysis, most CMV-associated TCR beta chains were found to appear HLA-restricted, with HLA associations seemingly driven largely by CMV exposure. In an earlier analysis of more than 500 of the donors, most TCR beta V segments appeared in productive rearrangements about 90% or about 30% of the time, broadly matching IMGT annotations. HLA typing was unavailable for some donors at each locus, so association tests used only the typed subset. Cytomegalovirus status was reported to be diagnosed by the classifier with high specificity and sensitivity in both the original and validation cohorts. At a false discovery rate of 0.05, a later analysis linked approximately 18,000 TCR beta sequences to specific HLA alleles. The study listed 150 to 200 TCR beta chains as associated with cytomegalovirus. Compared with the approximately 700-donor mean, donors in an Asian-associated ancestry cluster had fewer N-insertions in productive TCRs, according to a later genetic analysis. In a later analysis, several top co-occurrence clusters were reported to appear linked to parvovirus B19, influenza, CMV and Epstein-Barr virus. V-gene and J-gene trimming of TCR beta chains was associated with a missense DCLRE1C variant in a later genetic analysis, and the association was replicated in an independent cohort. Because counts were too low, 15 or so rarely observed V segments, including chromosome 9 orphons, were excluded from the earlier analysis of roughly 580 of the donors. A further reported finding was that TCR beta sequences accurately predicted the HLA-A and HLA-B alleles for most subjects in the first cohort. Most TCR sequences were seen in very few donors, while some public TCRs were found in many individuals. In a later analysis, TCR association rates were found to vary across HLA loci, with the most associated TCRs seen for DRB1 alleles and the fewest for HLA-C alleles. Linkage disequilibrium might explain the correlated functional status among segregating V segments, but an unknown experimental factor could not be excluded. The authors suggested that the approach could potentially be generalized to other disease states and immunological phenotypes. In vitro tests confirmed that a few of the cytomegalovirus-associated TCR beta chains recognize cytomegalovirus antigens. Only TCR beta chains were sequenced in this cohort, and the absence of alpha or paired-chain data limited detectable features. Some IMGT-functional V segments, including TRBV6-2 and TRBV6-3, could not be told apart with the 87-base-pair reads, so those segments were excluded. Assigning TCR associations to individual alleles was difficult when HLA alleles, especially DR and DQ, strongly co-occurred.

The library came from the immunoSEQ multiplex PCR assay. The multiplex PCR relied on a mix of 60 forward primers for TCR Vbeta segments and 13 reverse primers for TCR Jbeta segments. A multiplex PCR assay on genomic DNA amplified the CDR3 region of rearranged TCR beta genes. The amplified TCR beta libraries were sequenced on the Illumina HiSeq System as 87-base-pair reads. The authors processed their data as follows. A later analysis counted about 76 million unique TCR beta chains across the 666 repertoires, and 9 million to 14 million of these chains were shared by at least two donors. To remove PCR and sequencing errors, raw reads were error-corrected and collapsed into unique sequences using a nearest-neighbor algorithm that merged closely related sequences. CDR3 sequences were aligned to IMGT reference sequences to assign V, D and J gene segments. For a sequence to be retained, a match of at least six nucleotides to both a V gene segment and a J gene segment was required. A rearrangement counted as productive if the CDR3 had no stop codons and remained in frame with V and J, and every other rearrangement counted as non-productive. CDR3 was defined by IMGT convention, running from the second conserved V-encoded cysteine to the conserved J-encoded phenylalanine. The earlier analysis of some 540 of the donors excluded any sequence lacking an unambiguous match to a single V gene segment. In an earlier analysis of a few hundred of the donors, V segments were called functional above 56.7% productive rearrangements and were called segregating when the between-donor standard deviation exceeded 5%. A statistical classification framework was developed to diagnose cytomegalovirus status using the catalog of TCR beta chain sequences. In a later analysis, V and J genes were assigned by comparing TCR nucleotide sequences against IMGT/GENE-DB human TR gene sequences. Using the TCRdist pipeline, a later analysis assigned CDR3 sequences along with most-parsimonious VDJ recombination scenarios. In a later analysis, each TCR beta chain was defined by its CDR3 amino acid sequence together with its V-gene family, and reads lacking a unique V-gene family were excluded. To address suspected cross-contamination and a sequencing artifact, a later analysis removed 592 highly shared, low-generation-probability nucleotide sequences. A later analysis calculated a clonal expansion index for each public chain from normalized within-repertoire ranks of inferred template counts. A later analysis computed generation probabilities with a VDJ recombination model fitted to out-of-frame rearrangements, and checked the results against IGoR. Hypergeometric tests were used in a later analysis to score TCR-TCR, TCR-HLA and TCR-CMV co-occurrence, with a repertoire-size bias correction applied to the TCR pairs. To estimate false discovery rates, a later analysis permuted the HLA or CMV assignments 20 times. In a later analysis, co-occurring TCRs were grouped using DBSCAN, with TCRdist sequence similarity added in when clustering inside HLA-allele-positive subsets. Co-occurrence clustering excluded repertoires with fewer than 30,000 or more than 120,000 public chains, plus five with anomalous nucleotide sharing. The source is immuneACCESS, and TCRdb retained only in-frame sequences with V and J called. Part of the clones is not carried over; for the studies checked, unresolved V genes explain less than half of this, and the remainder is unexplained. That table is the source of V, J and clone size, and D and trimming were worked out from the DNA. This sample lists 140,000 to 150,000 clones; around 75% were detected once. Of the sample, over 6.5% is held by the ten largest clones.

The cohort consisted of 666 healthy bone marrow donors. At the time of sampling, every cohort member was nominally healthy, though immune exposures that went unrecorded were likely present. The donor tested CMV seronegative, placing the donor among the 350 or so seronegative members of the cohort. A peripheral blood sample was collected from each donor, and TCR beta sequencing was performed on peripheral blood mononuclear cells. The Qiagen DNeasy Blood Extraction Kit was used to extract genomic DNA from the blood cell samples. From the germline V gene, CDR1 is SQVTM and CDR2 is ANQGSEA. Here V drops 5 bases and J drops 3 bases, and the junction holds 3 bases not matched to any gene. The cysteine opens and the phenylalanine closes a CDR3 of 13 amino acids. Only the CDR3 region is kept as DNA, spanning 39 bases read in frame from base 1.

The rearranged chain carries TRBV29-1 and TRBJ2-7, with 11 junctional bases fitting TRBD2. Sequencing was done on a sample of PBMCs. This TCR came from a man aged 30-40 years in good health and CMV-seronegative. The encoded CDR3 is CSVNGLAGYEQYF. The DNA reads TGCAGCGTTAACGGACTAGCGGGCTACGAGCAGTACTTC.